Below are 21 T cell receptor beta chains sequenced from a single sample in a study of blood T cells in healthy people across ages. Together with a sample-barcoded 5' primer, a J-beta primer mix was included in a second PCR lasting roughly 6 to 12 cycles. One entry per CDR3 protein, called by TCRdb with MiXCR from the 5' RACE reads. Of around 990,000 distinct CDR3 sequences in the sample, more than 30% were seen once. The sample consisted of blood. The receptors were sampled from a man between 18 and 29 years old in good health.

The gene calls are TRBV4-3 and TRBJ1-2, with 9 bases matching TRBD1. This CDR3 has 14 residues. The germline V gene has CDR1 LGHNA and CDR2 YSLEER. Losses at the gene ends were 4 bases for V and 6 bases for J; bases not matched to a gene: 6. CDR3 DNA sequence: TGCGCCAGCAGCCCCGACAGGGGGGTTAATGGCTACACCTTC. Translation: CASSPDRGVNGYTF.

A note on this clonotype: This clone may be a read error of a much larger clone one base away. The chain recombines TRBV10-3 with TRBJ2-5, with no clear D. Per the germline V gene, CDR1 is ENHRY and CDR2 is SYGVKD. V gave up 2 bases and J gave up 11 bases, with 12 bases separating them. The CDR3 is made up of 12 amino acids. CDR3 coding DNA: TGTGCCATCAGTGAGATCTGGGATGAGCAGTACTTC. Its translation: CAISEIWDEQYF.

With respect to this clonotype: The junction departs from the called germline gene at one end, perhaps through a read error. V usage is TRBV6-2 or TRBV6-3 and J usage is TRBJ1-2, with D uncertain. The germline V gene encodes CDR1 MNHEY and CDR2 SVGEGT. The CDR3 loop spans 12 amino acids. DNA for the CDR3: TGTGCCAGCCGTCGGGATAACTATAGCTACACCTTC. This codes for CASRRDNYSYTF.

The V gene is TRBV12-3 or TRBV12-4, the J gene TRBJ2-1; 8 positions match TRBD1. Matching the DNA end better, TRBJ2-7 makes the J call doubtful. The CDR3 is 16 residues long. CDR3 region: CASSPLQGASYNEQYF. The CDR3 DNA is TGTGCCAGCAGCCCACTGCAGGGGGCGTCCTACAATGAGCAGTACTTC.

The rearrangement links TRBV4-1 to TRBJ2-1, with D unclear. CDR1 is MGHRA, CDR2 YSYEKL, per germline. Trimming removed 1 base at V and 1 base at J, with 5 bases between. This CDR3 has 14 amino acids. The CDR3 reads CASSQVLSYNEQFF. The DNA for the CDR3 is TGCGCCAGCAGCCAAGTCTTATCCTACAATGAGCAGTTCTTC.

The rearrangement links TRBV6-5 to TRBJ2-1, with TRBD1 matching over 8 bases. J lost 9 bases, V lost 6 bases, and 10 bases had no gene match. There are 14 residues in the CDR3. Germline CDR1 reads MNHEY; CDR2 reads SVGAGI. CDR3 region: CASSMDREYGEQFF. In DNA form, the CDR3 reads TGTGCCAGCAGCATGGACAGGGAGTACGGTGAGCAGTTCTTC.

This clonotype occurred once. The chain couples TRBV7-2 to TRBJ2-4; tentative D call: TRBD2 (7 bases). With 2 bases removed from V and 6 bases from J, the gap between germline ends came to 14 bases. This CDR3 spans 15 amino acids. CDR1 and CDR2 (germline): SGHTA, FQGNSA. CDR3 amino acids: CTSSLRTGRANIQYF. CDR3 DNA: TGTACCAGCAGCTTACGAACAGGGAGGGCAAACATTCAGTACTTC.

The table lists this clonotype with a count of one. This may come from a read error, since a much larger clone is one base off. The J gene is TRBJ1-2, the V gene TRBV18; D is unclear. CDR1 is KGHSH and CDR2 is LQKENI in the germline V gene. The CDR3 consists of 14 residues. CDR3 coding DNA: TGTACCAGCTCACCACCGACAATTCAAGAGGGCTACACCTTC. Its protein product is CTSSPPTIQEGYTF. The whole variable domain, remainder taken from reference TRBV18 and TRBJ1-2, is NAGVMQNPRHLVRRRGQEARLRCSPMKGHSHVYWYRQLPEEGLKFMVYLQKENIIDESGMPKERFSAEFPKEGPSILRIQQVVRGDSAAYFCTSSPPTIQEGYTFGSGTRLTVV.

This clonotype was observed once. This CDR3 reads CASSLSGGSNEQYF. The CDR3 coding sequence is TGTGCCAGCAGTTTATCGGGGGGATCGAATGAGCAGTACTTC. This chain links TRBV12-3 or TRBV12-4 with TRBJ2-1, with 7 bases matching TRBD2. The J call is doubtful: the DNA matches TRBJ2-7 better. This CDR3 region has 14 residues.

This rearrangement joins TRBV7-8 to TRBJ2-4; D tentatively fits TRBD1 or TRBD2 (5 bases each). TRBJ2-7 matches the DNA end more closely, so the J call is doubtful. Germline CDR1 is SGHVS and CDR2 is FQNEAQ. The CDR3 covers 13 residues. The DNA for the CDR3 is TGTGCCAGCAGCTTAGCGGGGGAATACGAGCAGTACTTC. Protein product: CASSLAGEYEQYF.

This clonotype appeared a single time. The gene calls are TRBV3-1 and TRBJ2-2; TRBD2 is a possible D gene (6 bases). CDR3 length: 18 residues. V was clipped by 0 bases and J by 6 bases, with 20 bases between them. Germline CDR1 reads LGHDT; CDR2 reads YNNKEL (reference sequence). This CDR3 reads CASSQEVYRGSRAGELFF. Written as DNA, the CDR3 is TGTGCCAGCAGCCAAGAAGTTTATCGGGGGAGTCGCGCCGGGGAGCTGTTTTTT.

The V and J genes are TRBV5-4 and TRBJ1-2; a possible D gene is TRBD1 (6 bases). Germline V lookup: CDR1 SGHNT, CDR2 YYREEE (reference sequence). Trimming removed 3 bases at V and 7 bases at J, with 19 bases between. The CDR3 runs 15 residues. CDR3 sequence reads: CASSSTAGTRSGYTF. The CDR3 bases are TGTGCCAGCAGCTCGACAGCCGGGACAAGGTCTGGCTACACCTTC.

The chain has TRBV9 and TRBJ2-7; 8 nucleotides line up with TRBD1. J lost 7 bases, V lost 4 bases, and 7 bases had no gene match. The germline CDR1 and CDR2 sequences are SGDLS and YYNGEE. CDR3 size: 13 residues. Here the CDR3 reads CASSIDRGDEQYF. In nucleotides, the CDR3 is TGTGCCAGCAGCATCGACAGGGGTGATGAGCAGTACTTC.

The gene calls are TRBV7-6 and TRBJ1-1, with D uncertain. V was clipped by 1 base and J by 0 bases, with 9 bases between them. Germline CDR1 and CDR2: SGHVS and FNYEAQ. The CDR3 runs to 15 residues. The CDR3 DNA is TGTGCCAGCAGCTTAGAGGCCAGATTGAACACTGAAGCTTTCTTT. Protein product: CASSLEARLNTEAFF.

CDR3 residues: CASSNYNSPLHF. The CDR3 DNA is TGTGCCAGCAGCAATTATAATTCACCCCTCCACTTT. This chain links TRBV27 with TRBJ1-6; unclear D gene. V dropped 6 bases and J dropped 4 bases, with 4 bases sitting between them. CDR1 and CDR2 (germline): MNHEY, SMNVEV (reference sequence). The CDR3 is 12 residues long.

In this sample, this clonotype turned up a few times. V is TRBV10-3 and J is TRBJ2-5, with a possible D match to TRBD1 (7 bases). This CDR3 has 17 residues. Trimming shortened V by 1 base and J by 3 bases, and 18 bases separated the two germline ends. Germline V CDR1 and CDR2: ENHRY, SYGVKD. Here the CDR3 reads CAISEFRLGGRKETQYF. In DNA, the CDR3 is TGTGCCATCAGTGAGTTTCGACTAGGGGGCCGGAAAGAGACCCAGTACTTC.

This clonotype occurred a few times. The J gene is TRBJ2-7, the V gene TRBV28, with unresolved D. The germline V gene has CDR1 MDHEN and CDR2 SYDVKM. This CDR3 region has 15 residues. Trimming removed 3 bases from V and 2 bases from J, with 14 bases in between. CDR3 DNA sequence: TGTGCCAGCAGTTTGTCCCTGATATCCACCTACGAGCAGTACTTC. It yields the protein CASSLSLISTYEQYF. The full variable domain, its missing parts supplied by reference TRBV28 and TRBJ2-7, is DVKVTQSSRYLVKRTGEKVFLECVQDMDHENMFWYRQDPGLGLRLIYFSYDVKMKEKGDIPEGYSVSREKKERFSLILESASTNQTSMYLCASSLSLISTYEQYFGPGTRLTVT.

This clonotype was picked up a small number of times. The chain links TRBV20-1 to TRBJ1-2; maybe TRBD1 (5 bases). Germline V gene sequence: CDR1 DFQATT, CDR2 SNEGSKA (reference sequence). The CDR3 is made up of 13 amino acids. V shed 3 bases and J shed 4 bases, with 12 bases lying between them. The DNA of the CDR3 is TGCAGTGCTAGCGAGGGGCCCGGCTATGGCTACACCTTC. Translating it yields CSASEGPGYGYTF.

This clonotype was seen only once. The rearrangement links TRBV30 to TRBJ2-4; TRBD1 aligns across 8 bases. The assigned J gene may be wrong: the sequence end matches TRBJ2-7 better. This CDR3 contains 13 residues. Germline loops: CDR1 GTSNPN, CDR2 SVGIG (reference sequence). The CDR3 loop reads CAWGRQGPLEQYF. For the CDR3, the DNA is TGTGCCTGGGGAAGACAGGGGCCTCTCGAGCAGTACTTC.

This clonotype was recorded a few times. The V and J genes are TRBV5-1 and TRBJ1-2, with a tentative D call TRBD1 (6 bases). Germline V lookup: CDR1 SGHRS, CDR2 YFSETQ. Trimming removed 4 bases at V and 5 bases at J, with 15 bases between. CDR3 length equals 14 residues. The CDR3 bases are TGCGCCAGCAGCCCACTGGAAGGGGGATATGGCTACACCTTC. Translated, it gives CASSPLEGGYGYTF.

This clonotype was seen repeatedly, ten times or more. The rearrangement joins TRBV6-5 to TRBJ2-5, with D tentatively TRBD1 (6 bases). Per the germline V gene, CDR1 is MNHEY and CDR2 is SVGAGI. V shed 0 bases and J shed 2 bases, with 22 bases lying between them. The CDR3 spans 19 residues. CDR3: CASSYSDQGFGDIQETQYF. In DNA form, the CDR3 reads TGTGCCAGCAGTTACTCGGACCAGGGGTTTGGGGATATACAAGAGACCCAGTACTTC.